This T cell receptor (beta chain) was identified during a study of shared clonotypes between healthy human individuals. Whole-study results and caveats: Sharing across several donors was seen in around 5% of naive CD4 clonotypes. The low donor count limited represented genetic and exposure-history diversity.

The naive CD8 subset, CD45RO-negative cells positively selected for CCR7, excluded terminally differentiated effector memory CD45RA+ cells. J was trimmed by 5 bases and V by 3 bases; bases with no gene match: 9. The CDR3 sequence is 15 residues long. Germline loops: CDR1 SGDLS, CDR2 YYNGEE. Points on this clone: The antigen remains unidentified.

Deep-level settings were used for running the assay. In the source study's methods: Junction-only sequences without quality scores were provided by ImmunoSEQ, so filtering was different. Data came from immunoSEQ multiplex PCR; TCRdb stores just in-frame clones and leaves some out. D and trimming come from the DNA, and the V and J calls and clone size come from that table. The sample carries about 2.1 million clones, just under 95% recorded once. This sequence joins TRBV9 and TRBJ2-7, with 9 bases matching TRBD1. The sequence derives from a young man in good health. Some clones in this sample may be carry-over from other donors' samples. The material sequenced was naive CD8+ T cells from PBMCs. This chain's CDR3 is CASSARDRDRHEQYF. Written as DNA, the CDR3 is TGTGCCAGCAGCGCCCGGGACAGGGATCGCCACGAGCAGTACTTC.